A selection of T cell receptor beta chains follows, all from one sample in a study of T-cell reconstitution after alpha-beta-depleted transplantation in children. TCRdb recomputed calls from the PCR reads with MiXCR, one row per CDR3 protein. Among around 960,000 distinct CDR3 sequences listed, about 26% were seen once. Sequenced here: PBMCs, mostly from graft donor cells, sampled 360 days after TCRalphabeta/CD19-depleted stem cell transplant. The source of these receptors is a boy less than two years old who had a stem cell transplant for SCID, so the T cells may come from the graft donor. The CDR3 runs from the conserved cysteine through the conserved F or W. The order of the fields is CDR3 length, V gene, CDR3 protein.

cdr3_length: 18
v_call: TRBV5-1
cdr3_aa: CASSLIVVATRGTDTQYF

cdr3_length: 13
v_call: TRBV20-1
cdr3_aa: CSASSGFTDTQYF

cdr3_length: 15
v_call: TRBV9
cdr3_aa: CASSVDGTSTDTQYF

cdr3_length: 15
v_call: TRBV28
cdr3_aa: CASSLFGTSQYTQYF

cdr3_length: 16
v_call: TRBV5-1
cdr3_aa: CASSLVGPLAKNIQYF

cdr3_length: 20
v_call: TRBV6-2/TRBV6-3
cdr3_aa: CASSYGRIRGKGSPTGELFF

cdr3_length: 16
v_call: TRBV18
cdr3_aa: CASSPSGTVSTDTQYF

cdr3_length: 13
v_call: TRBV11-2
cdr3_aa: CASSPTGYREQFF

cdr3_length: 14
v_call: TRBV4-2
cdr3_aa: CASSPQGAGLKAFF

cdr3_length: 16
v_call: TRBV27
cdr3_aa: CASSPTGVYSNQPQHF

cdr3_length: 15
v_call: TRBV18
cdr3_aa: CASFGTSGGTDEQFF

cdr3_length: 14
v_call: TRBV20-1
cdr3_aa: CSASTGISTDTQYF

cdr3_length: 19
v_call: TRBV12-3/TRBV12-4
cdr3_aa: CASSSKGLAGEDGTDTQYF

cdr3_length: 17
v_call: TRBV4-2
cdr3_aa: CASSQDGPGTARDTQYF

cdr3_length: 15
v_call: TRBV5-5
cdr3_aa: CASSSHTGQYNEQFF

cdr3_length: 16
v_call: TRBV7-3
cdr3_aa: CATHCAPRGASEKLFF

cdr3_length: 13
v_call: TRBV12-3/TRBV12-4
cdr3_aa: CASSLVVVAEAFF

cdr3_length: 12
v_call: TRBV28
cdr3_aa: CATWDRRYEQYF

cdr3_length: 13
v_call: TRBV4-1
cdr3_aa: CASSRTSEETQYF

cdr3_length: 12
v_call: TRBV6-5
cdr3_aa: CASSPGGTGQFF

cdr3_length: 12
v_call: TRBV20-1
cdr3_aa: CSAADGNYGYTF

cdr3_length: 16
v_call: TRBV4-1
cdr3_aa: CASTFTPSGHYNEQFF

cdr3_length: 12
v_call: TRBV10-3
cdr3_aa: CAISGGQGTPYF

cdr3_length: 16
v_call: TRBV5-1
cdr3_aa: CASSFSQGAVNYGYTF

cdr3_length: 16
v_call: TRBV4-2
cdr3_aa: CASSLFDRDDLYEQYF

cdr3_length: 15
v_call: TRBV5-1
cdr3_aa: CASSPSGRAEETQYF

cdr3_length: 11
v_call: TRBV3-1
cdr3_aa: CASTGAGELFF

cdr3_length: 15
v_call: TRBV10-2
cdr3_aa: CASSPTSGGHNEQFF

cdr3_length: 16
v_call: TRBV2
cdr3_aa: CASGSGSVTGSYEQYF

cdr3_length: 14
v_call: TRBV6-1
cdr3_aa: CASRAWDTREPQHF

cdr3_length: 13
v_call: TRBV5-5
cdr3_aa: CASSEDRHTEAFF

cdr3_length: 15
v_call: TRBV9
cdr3_aa: CASSVRSGGADTQYF

cdr3_length: 15
v_call: TRBV4-2
cdr3_aa: CASSPAVAGHQPQHF

cdr3_length: 13
v_call: TRBV18
cdr3_aa: CASSQKGSYEQYF

cdr3_length: 15
v_call: TRBV7-2
cdr3_aa: CASSLGGAPIQTQYF

cdr3_length: 16
v_call: TRBV18
cdr3_aa: CASSRAPGEGNYGYTF

cdr3_length: 16
v_call: TRBV7-8
cdr3_aa: CASSQGQGALWYEQYF

cdr3_length: 15
v_call: TRBV6-5
cdr3_aa: CASSFGRLAGGEQFF

cdr3_length: 12
v_call: TRBV29-1
cdr3_aa: CSVESQGIGYTF

cdr3_length: 15
v_call: TRBV5-6
cdr3_aa: CASSLEMNSNYGYTF

cdr3_length: 15
v_call: TRBV12-3/TRBV12-4
cdr3_aa: CASSLGGMENSPLHF